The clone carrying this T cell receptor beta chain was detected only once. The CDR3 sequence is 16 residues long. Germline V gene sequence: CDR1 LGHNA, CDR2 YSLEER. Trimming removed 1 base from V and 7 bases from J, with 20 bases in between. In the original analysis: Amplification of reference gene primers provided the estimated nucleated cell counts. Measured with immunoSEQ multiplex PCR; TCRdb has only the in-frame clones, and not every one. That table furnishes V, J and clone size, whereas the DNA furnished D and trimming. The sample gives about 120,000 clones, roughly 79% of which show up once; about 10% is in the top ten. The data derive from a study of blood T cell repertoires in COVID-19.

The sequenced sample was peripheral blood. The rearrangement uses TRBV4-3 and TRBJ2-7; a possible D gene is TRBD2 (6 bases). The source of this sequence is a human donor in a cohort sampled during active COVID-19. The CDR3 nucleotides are TGCGCCAGCAGCCAAGGGAGGGGACTGGCCGGGTGGGAGCAGTACTTC. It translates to CASSQGRGLAGWEQYF.